This T cell receptor (beta chain) was sequenced in a study of T cells in tuberculosis. Study outcomes and limitations: Smaller alpha distances in active tuberculosis partly reflected shorter CDR3-alpha lengths.

A remark on this clone: Antigen specificity is unknown.

Profiled with immunoSEQ multiplex PCR; TCRdb holds only in-frame clones, not every one. The profile shows about 35,000 clones, 70% to 90% of them singletons. Germline V CDR1 and CDR2: MGHDK, SYGVNS. V shed 3 bases and J shed 4 bases, with 15 bases lying between them. This CDR3 spans 15 amino acids. Time point specified: new active TB diagnosis, blood taken before or within 7 days of starting treatment. The sequences come from PBMCs, collected at tuberculosis diagnosis. This chain links TRBV25-1 with TRBJ1-1; possible D gene TRBD1, 5 bases. The clonotype comes from an adult with tuberculosis. The CDR3 DNA follows: TGTGCCAGCAGTGACCCCGCCGGGGGTCCCACTGAAGCTTTCTTT. It specifies CASSDPAGGPTEAFF.